The 30 T cell receptor beta chains reported below all come from one sample, sequenced in a study of radiotherapy plus CTLA-4 blockade in lung cancer. Here immunoSEQ multiplex PCR was the method, and the copy in TCRdb shows in-frame clones only, minus some. This table holds 35,000 to 50,000 clones, approximately 73% found once. Source: peripheral blood, taken from a patient treated with radiotherapy plus ipilimumab. The source is a human donor with non-small cell lung cancer who had a complete response to radiotherapy plus ipilimumab.

The chain has TRBV7-9 and TRBJ1-2; 10 bases agree with TRBD1. CDR1 and CDR2 from the germline V gene are SEHNR and FQNEAQ (reference sequence). The CDR3 has 14 amino acids. The ends lost 5 bases at V and 4 bases at J; junction bases unmatched: 4. This chain's CDR3 is CASSQGQGIYGYTF. The CDR3, as DNA: TGTGCCAGCAGCCAGGGACAGGGGATCTATGGCTACACCTTC.

Worth noting for this clone: One end of the junction does not line up with germline, which may come from a read error. Other DNA sequences from this sample encode an identical CDR3 as well. The V call is TRBV2, the J call TRBJ1-2; D unresolved. This CDR3 comprises 14 residues. The germline gives CDR1 SNHLY, CDR2 FYNNEI. DNA of the CDR3: TGCGCCAGCAGTGAAAACCGTGACTACTATGGCTACACCTTC. The encoded protein is CASSENRDYYGYTF.

The chain couples TRBV11-2 to TRBJ2-7; no firm D call. Germline V gene sequence: CDR1 SGHAT, CDR2 FQNNGV. The V end was cut by 1 base, the J end by 0 bases, with 7 bases between. This CDR3 is built from 14 residues. The CDR3 protein is CASSLAESSYEQYF. For the CDR3, the DNA is TGTGCCAGCAGCTTAGCTGAGTCCTCCTACGAGCAGTACTTC.

CDR3 amino acids: CASSEQGGGYTF. CDR3 coding DNA: TGTGCCAGCAGTGAACAGGGGGGTGGCTACACCTTC. The rearrangement joins TRBV2 to TRBJ1-2; 7 bases fit TRBD1. Losses at the gene ends were 2 bases for V and 7 bases for J; bases not matched to a gene: 1. The CDR3 runs to 12 residues. The germline V gene encodes CDR1 SNHLY and CDR2 FYNNEI. The full variable domain, with the rest looked up from reference TRBV2 and TRBJ1-2, is EPEVTQTPSHQVTQMGQEVILRCVPISNHLYFYWYRQILGQKVEFLVSFYNNEISEKSEIFDDQFSVERPDGSNFTLKIRSTKLEDSAMYFCASSEQGGGYTFGSGTRLTVV.

The rearrangement joins TRBV10-3 to TRBJ1-2; 9 bases align to TRBD1. Germline assignment: CDR1 ENHRY and CDR2 SYGVKD. The CDR3 contains 15 residues. The trim removed 0 bases at V and 8 bases at J, leaving 7 bases unmatched. The CDR3 nucleotides read TGTGCCATCAGTGAGTCACAGGGGGCTGTATGGGGCTACACCTTC. Encoded protein: CAISESQGAVWGYTF.

The chain couples TRBV6-5 to TRBJ2-7; 12 bases map to TRBD2. The V segment lost 6 bases and the J segment 2 bases; nucleotides outside the gene matches: 5. Germline V gene sequence: CDR1 MNHEY, CDR2 SVGAGI. CDR3 length: 15 amino acids. This CDR3 is CASSPGTSGPYEQYF. The CDR3 DNA is TGTGCCAGCAGCCCCGGGACTAGCGGGCCCTACGAGCAGTACTTC.

This clone turned up a few times. V usage is TRBV18 and J usage is TRBJ1-1, with D perhaps TRBD1 (6 bases). This CDR3 has 16 amino acids. Trimming shortened V by 0 bases and J by 1 base, and 12 bases separated the two germline ends. Looked up from germline, CDR1 is KGHSH and CDR2 is LQKENI. CDR3 nucleotide sequence: TGTGCCAGCTCACCACCGAGGGGGACCTCGAACACTGAAGCTTTCTTT. It is translated as CASSPPRGTSNTEAFF.

In nucleotides, the CDR3 is TGTGCCAGCAGCTTATCCCCGGGTATCGTCGCAGATACGCAGTATTTT. It specifies CASSLSPGIVADTQYF. The chain is built from TRBV7-2 and TRBJ2-3; no firm D call. The CDR3 spans 16 residues. CDR1 SGHTA and CDR2 FQGNSA come from the germline V gene. The V and J ends lost 2 bases and 4 bases respectively, with 16 bases between them.

The chain couples TRBV11-2 to TRBJ1-4; maybe TRBD1 (6 bases). The V and J ends lost 3 bases and 3 bases respectively, with 11 bases between them. This CDR3 comprises 15 residues. Germline assignment: CDR1 SGHAT and CDR2 FQNNGV. This CDR3 is CASSFNRASNEKLFF. The CDR3 bases are TGTGCCAGCAGCTTCAACAGGGCTTCTAATGAAAAACTGTTTTTT.

This clone was counted once. The CDR3 DNA follows: TGTGCCAGCAGTTTAGACTGGAATGAAAAACTGTTTTTT. Protein sequence: CASSLDWNEKLFF. This sequence joins TRBV6-6 and TRBJ1-4; D is unresolved. V lost 4 bases and J 5 bases, leaving 8 bases between the germline ends. The CDR3 is made up of 13 amino acids. Germline V gene sequence: CDR1 MNHNY, CDR2 SVGAGI (reference sequence).

Only a few counts were recorded for this clone. The rearrangement joins TRBV5-1 to TRBJ1-1; possibly TRBD1 for D (6 bases). V lost 3 bases to trimming and J lost 2 bases, with 11 bases between them. CDR3 size: 14 residues. Per germline, CDR1 SGHRS and CDR2 YFSETQ. CDR3 residues: CASSYRQDNTEAFF. The CDR3 DNA reads TGCGCCAGCAGCTACCGACAGGACAACACTGAAGCTTTCTTT. Filled out from reference TRBV5-1 and TRBJ1-1, the complete variable domain reads KAGVTQTPRYLIKTRGQQVTLSCSPISGHRSVSWYQQTPGQGLQFLFEYFSETQRNKGNFPGRFSGRQFSNSRSEMNVSTLELGDSALYLCASSYRQDNTEAFFGQGTRLTVV.

This chain links TRBV18 with TRBJ1-1; D remains ambiguous. Between the trimmed V and J ends, which lost 2 bases and 4 bases, there was a span of 14 bases. The V gene's germline CDR1 is KGHSH and CDR2 LQKENI. The CDR3 extends over 15 amino acids. CDR3 sequence reads: CASSPSTLGSTEAFF. CDR3 DNA: TGTGCCAGCTCACCATCCACGTTGGGGAGCACTGAAGCTTTCTTT.

This chain connects TRBV7-8 to TRBJ1-5; TRBD1 agrees at 8 bases. V lost 5 bases, J lost 6 bases, and 3 bases stayed unmatched. The CDR3 runs to 13 residues. Germline loops: CDR1 SGHVS, CDR2 FQNEAQ. The chain's CDR3 is CASSHDRGQPQHF. CDR3 in DNA: TGTGCCAGCAGCCACGACAGGGGTCAGCCCCAGCATTTT.

This clone was detected a few times. V usage is TRBV7-3 and J usage is TRBJ1-1, with TRBD1 identical over 7 bases. J gave up 2 bases and V 1 base, and 1 base lay outside the gene matches. The CDR3 length is 14 residues. Germline CDR1 and CDR2: SGHTA and FQGTGA. CDR3 sequence: CASSLKGANTEAFF. The CDR3 DNA reads as TGTGCCAGCAGCTTAAAGGGGGCAAACACTGAAGCTTTCTTT.

This clone was counted a single time. The chain combines TRBV7-2 with TRBJ1-2, with TRBD1 matching 8 bases. The V and J ends lost 3 bases and 8 bases, in that order; junction bases with no gene match: 8. The CDR3 has 14 amino acids. Germline V gene lookup returns CDR1 SGHTA and CDR2 FQGNSA. The CDR3 nucleotides read TGTGCCAGCAGCTTCCCGGGACAGGCGCAGGGCTACACCTTC. Translated: CASSFPGQAQGYTF.

The rearrangement joins TRBV7-2 to TRBJ2-7; TRBD2 matches at 9 bases. J gave up 7 bases and V 2 bases, and 9 bases lay outside the gene matches. The CDR3 is made up of 15 amino acids. The germline CDR1 and CDR2 sequences are SGHTA and FQGNSA. The CDR3 bases are TGTGCCAGCAGCTTAAGGGCTAGCGGGGTCGGGGAGCAGTACTTC. It yields the protein CASSLRASGVGEQYF.

The chain joins TRBV28 to TRBJ2-2; 7 nucleotides match TRBD2. V gave up 3 bases and J gave up 4 bases; unmatched junction bases: 8. This CDR3 is 16 amino acids long. Germline-derived CDR1 and CDR2 are MDHEN and SYDVKM. The DNA for the CDR3 is TGTGCCAGCAGTTTTTTCGGGAGGCTTGGCACCGGGGAGCTGTTTTTT. Amino acids: CASSFFGRLGTGELFF.

The sample holds a few counts of this clone. This CDR3 is CASSLGSGGANYGYTF. The CDR3 region has the DNA TGTGCCAGCAGCTTAGGCTCGGGGGGGGCTAACTATGGCTACACCTTC. This sequence joins TRBV7-9 and TRBJ1-2; weak D call: TRBD1 (5 bases). V shed 1 base and J shed 0 bases, with 12 bases lying between them. The germline gives CDR1 SEHNR, CDR2 FQNEAQ (reference sequence). The CDR3 sequence is 16 residues long.

The gene calls are TRBV18 and TRBJ1-2; D might be TRBD1 (5 bases). The V and J ends lost 2 bases and 7 bases respectively, with 14 bases between them. The germline gives CDR1 KGHSH, CDR2 LQKENI. The CDR3 length is 14 residues. The CDR3 protein is CASSPDSWGGGYTF. The CDR3 nucleotides are TGTGCCAGCTCACCAGACAGCTGGGGAGGTGGCTACACCTTC.

The chain employs TRBV7-9 and TRBJ1-4; a possible D gene is TRBD1 (5 bases). The CDR3 contains 14 residues. In germline, CDR1 is SEHNR, CDR2 FQNEAQ (reference sequence). Trimming left V 0 bases short and J 8 bases short, with 10 bases between. The CDR3 nucleotides read TGTGCCAGCAGCTTAGCAAACTCAGGGGAAAAACTGTTTTTT. It is translated as CASSLANSGEKLFF.

The chain joins TRBV19 to TRBJ2-7; TRBD1 aligns across 7 bases. The CDR3 covers 14 residues. With 3 bases clipped from V and 0 bases from J, the junction kept 2 bases outside the gene matches. Per germline, CDR1 LNHDA and CDR2 SQIVND (reference sequence). The CDR3, as DNA: TGTGCCAGTAGTATCACAGGGGCCTCCTACGAGCAGTACTTC. Protein: CASSITGASYEQYF.

This clone was found a few times. The V call is TRBV28, the J call TRBJ1-2; D gene uncertain. Germline loops: CDR1 MDHEN, CDR2 SYDVKM. Trimming removed 10 bases at V and 3 bases at J, with 21 bases between. This CDR3 contains 15 residues. CDR3 protein: CATEDLTGVHYGYTF. CDR3 DNA: TGTGCCACTGAGGATCTAACCGGGGTACACTATGGCTACACCTTC.

The chain joins TRBV30 to TRBJ2-7; the match to TRBD2 covers 7 bases. Germline CDR1 and CDR2: GTSNPN and SVGIG (reference sequence). CDR3 size: 17 residues. V shed 0 bases and J 0 bases; nucleotides not matched to a gene: 11. Here the CDR3 DNA reads TGTGCCTGGAGTGTAAGCAAGATAGCGGGCTTCTCCTACGAGCAGTACTTC. Its protein is CAWSVSKIAGFSYEQYF.

This chain links TRBV11-2 with TRBJ1-2, with 8 bases matching TRBD1. CDR1 SGHAT and CDR2 FQNNGV come from the germline V gene. This CDR3 has 15 amino acids. V was pared by 1 base and J by 8 bases, with 9 bases of the junction left unmatched. CDR3: CASSLGKGQGGGYTF. For the CDR3, the DNA is TGTGCCAGCAGCTTAGGGAAAGGACAGGGAGGCGGCTACACCTTC. Full variable domain (remainder filled in from reference TRBV11-2 and TRBJ1-2): EAGVAQSPRYKIIEKRQSVAFWCNPISGHATLYWYQQILGQGPKLLIQFQNNGVVDDSQLPKDRFSAERLKGVDSTLKIQPAKLEDSAVYLCASSLGKGQGGGYTFGSGTRLTVV.

The V gene is TRBV6-5, the J gene TRBJ1-6; weak D call: TRBD1 (5 bases). The germline V and J ends were trimmed by 7 bases and 7 bases, with 8 bases remaining between them. This CDR3 spans 12 amino acids. From germline, CDR1 is MNHEY and CDR2 SVGAGI. This CDR3 reads CASMGGNSPLHF. The CDR3 DNA reads TGTGCCAGCATGGGGGGAAATTCACCCCTCCACTTT.

This clone was seen a handful of times. The chain employs TRBV30 and TRBJ2-1; 11 bases align to TRBD2. The CDR3 spans 15 residues. The V gene's germline CDR1 is GTSNPN and CDR2 SVGIG (reference sequence). V lost 5 bases to trimming and J lost 0 bases; unmatched junction nucleotides: 3. DNA of the CDR3: TGTGCCTGGGACACTAGCGGGAGCTCCTACAATGAGCAGTTCTTC. This gives the protein CAWDTSGSSYNEQFF.

The rearrangement uses TRBV5-4 and TRBJ2-5, with a tentative D call TRBD2 (6 bases). The germline gives CDR1 SGHNT, CDR2 YYREEE (reference sequence). The ends were cut back, 4 bases at V and 5 bases at J, with 18 bases in the middle. The length of the CDR3 is 15 residues. CDR3 coding DNA: TGTGCCAGCAGCAGCAACAGGAGGGAAATGGAGACCCAGTACTTC. Translation gives CASSSNRREMETQYF.

The CDR3 protein is CASSLVASGTGELFF. The CDR3 DNA reads as TGCGCCAGCAGCTTGGTGGCTAGCGGTACCGGGGAGCTGTTTTTT. This sequence joins TRBV5-1 and TRBJ2-2; 7 bases fit TRBD2. The CDR3 loop spans 15 amino acids. CDR1 and CDR2 from the germline V gene are SGHRS and YFSETQ. V was pared by 0 bases and J by 5 bases, with 4 bases of the junction left unmatched.

The V and J genes are TRBV7-6 and TRBJ1-1, with D tentatively TRBD1 (5 bases). The CDR3 length is 15 residues. The V and J ends lost 5 bases and 0 bases respectively, with 13 bases between them. Germline CDR1 reads SGHVS; CDR2 reads FNYEAQ. The DNA for the CDR3 is TGTGCCAGCAGCCCCAGGGCAGGGTTGAACACTGAAGCTTTCTTT. Protein sequence: CASSPRAGLNTEAFF. The full variable domain, its missing parts supplied by reference TRBV7-6 and TRBJ1-1, is GAGVSQSPRYKVTKRGQDVALRCDPISGHVSLYWYRQALGQGPEFLTYFNYEAQQDKSGLPNDRFSAERPEGSISTLTIQRTEQRDSAMYRCASSPRAGLNTEAFFGQGTRLTVV.

V gene TRBV5-6 combines with J gene TRBJ2-5; weak D call: TRBD2 (6 bases). Germline assignment: CDR1 SGHDT and CDR2 YYEEEE. The CDR3 spans 15 residues. V lost 3 bases and J 4 bases, leaving 16 bases between the germline ends. The CDR3 loop reads CASSWRGPYRETQYF. In DNA form, the CDR3 reads TGTGCCAGCAGCTGGCGGGGACCTTACAGAGAGACCCAGTACTTC.